This T cell receptor (beta chain) comes out of a study of T-cell reconstitution after alpha-beta-depleted transplantation in children. TCRbeta library preparation incorporated unique molecular identifiers. Via MiXCR, TCRdb re-called the PCR reads, giving one row per CDR3 protein. Of around 960,000 distinct CDR3 sequences in the sample, about 29% were seen once. General study results and limits: T cells produced anew were the main source of T-cell counts and diversity one year after transplant.

This clonotype was seen a handful of times. What it binds is unknown. The sequenced sample was PBMCs, mostly from graft donor cells, obtained 360 days after TCRalphabeta/CD19-depleted stem cell transplant. The clonotype originates from a boy under two years old who had a stem cell transplant for SCID, so the T cells may come from the graft donor.

In nucleotides, the CDR3 is TGTGCCAGCAGCTCCCCCCTGAGGTACGAGCAGTACTTC. Translating it yields CASSSPLRYEQYF. The V and J genes are TRBV7-9 and TRBJ2-7; the D is unclear. Trimming took off 4 bases at V and 4 bases at J, with 11 bases between the two ends. This CDR3 is 13 amino acids long. Germline V gene lookup returns CDR1 SEHNR and CDR2 FQNEAQ (reference sequence).